Following are 24 T cell receptor beta chains from one sample sequenced in a study of CD8 T cells in ankylosing spondylitis. TCRdb redid the calling of the 5' RACE reads with MiXCR, one entry per CDR3 protein. The table records approximately 110,000 distinct CDR3 sequences, less than 25% of them present only once. The sequencing sample was made of synovial fluid, either unsorted or a sorted T cell fraction (not recorded which). The receptor set was obtained from a male donor with ankylosing spondylitis.

This clonotype has just a few counts. The gene calls are TRBV12-3 or TRBV12-4 and TRBJ2-7; TRBD1 matches at 10 bases. The CDR3 has 14 amino acids. V lost 5 bases and J lost 6; bases outside the gene matches: 7. Here the CDR3 DNA reads TGTGCCAGCAGTCTCGACAGGGGGCCGGGCGAGCAGTACTTC. It yields the protein CASSLDRGPGEQYF.

This clonotype has just a few counts. The chain has TRBV6-6 and TRBJ1-4, with D maybe TRBD1 (5 bases). Trimming cost V 2 bases and J 5 bases, with 6 bases left between them. CDR3 length equals 13 residues. Germline V gene lookup returns CDR1 MNHNY and CDR2 SVGAGI (reference sequence). The CDR3: CASSYAGNEKLFF. Here the CDR3 DNA reads TGTGCCAGCAGTTACGCAGGGAATGAAAAACTGTTTTTT.

This chain links TRBV9 with TRBJ2-5; 7 nucleotides agree with TRBD2. Germline CDR1 and CDR2: SGDLS and YYNGEE. V shed 4 bases, J shed 7 bases, and the junction held 10 bases outside the gene matches. The CDR3 extends over 14 amino acids. The CDR3 reads CASSRLSGARTQYF. The CDR3 coding sequence is TGTGCCAGCAGCCGTCTCAGCGGGGCGCGGACCCAGTACTTC. The full variable domain, in which reference TRBV9 and TRBJ2-5 provide the parts outside the CDR3, is DSGVTQTPKHLITATGQRVTLRCSPRSGDLSVYWYQQSLDQGLQFLIQYYNGEERAKGNILERFSAQQFPDLHSELNLSSLELGDSALYFCASSRLSGARTQYFGPGTRLLVL.

This clonotype was recorded a few times. This rearrangement joins TRBV5-1 to TRBJ1-2; 7 nucleotides line up with TRBD1. CDR3 length: 15 amino acids. Germline CDR1 SGHRS, CDR2 YFSETQ. After removal of 2 bases from V and 1 base from J, the junction contained 5 bases not matched to a gene. CDR3 nucleotide sequence: TGCGCCAGCAGCTTCGACGGGACAGTTAACTATGGCTACACCTTC. Protein: CASSFDGTVNYGYTF.

This clonotype has ten or more counts. The chain carries TRBV20-1 and TRBJ1-5; D gene ambiguous. This CDR3 contains 14 residues. Trimming took 3 bases from V and 5 from J, leaving 14 bases between them. Germline V gene lookup returns CDR1 DFQATT and CDR2 SNEGSKA (reference sequence). The CDR3 sequence: CSASAPGVDQPQHF. Written as DNA, the CDR3 is TGCAGTGCTAGCGCCCCGGGAGTAGATCAGCCCCAGCATTTT.

This clonotype appeared a few times. The V call is TRBV20-1, the J call TRBJ2-1, with TRBD1 as a possible D gene (6 bases). V was pared by 0 bases and J by 4 bases, with 13 bases between. The CDR3 has 15 amino acids. Germline CDR1 and CDR2: DFQATT and SNEGSKA (reference sequence). DNA of the CDR3: TGCAGTGCTAGAGATGGCGGTCAGGGGTACAATGAGCAGTTCTTC. Translated: CSARDGGQGYNEQFF.

The V gene is TRBV5-1, the J gene TRBJ2-5; D remains unclear. Germline CDR1 and CDR2: SGHRS and YFSETQ. Trimming pared 6 bases from V and 4 bases from J, leaving 16 bases between. The CDR3 has 14 residues. The CDR3 DNA reads TGCGCCAGCACCCCAGTCACCTCTGGAGAGACCCAGTACTTC. Translation gives CASTPVTSGETQYF.

The chain has TRBV6-5 and TRBJ2-2; D not certain. Germline V CDR1 and CDR2: MNHEY, SVGAGI. CDR3 size: 15 residues. V shed 4 bases and J shed 4 bases, with 13 bases lying between them. CDR3 in DNA: TGTGCCAGCAGTTTCTCCTTTATCGTCACCGGGGAGCTGTTTTTT. Protein product: CASSFSFIVTGELFF.

This clonotype was picked up a small number of times. V is TRBV4-1 and J is TRBJ1-2; a weak D match, TRBD1 (5 bases). Germline CDR1 reads MGHRA; CDR2 reads YSYEKL. Trimming stripped 1 base from V and 2 bases from J, with 14 bases between. CDR3 length: 16 residues. CDR3 sequence: CASSQGTGRLNYGYTF. DNA for the CDR3: TGCGCCAGCAGCCAAGGAACAGGACGCCTGAACTATGGCTACACCTTC.

The chain carries TRBV5-1 and TRBJ2-2, with 8 bases aligning to TRBD2. The germline CDR1 and CDR2 sequences are SGHRS and YFSETQ. The CDR3 has 15 residues. The junction had 5 bases not matched to a gene; V was cut back by 3 bases and J by 4 bases. DNA for the CDR3: TGCGCCAGCAGCTCGGGGACTAGATTCACCGGGGAGCTGTTTTTT. Its translation: CASSSGTRFTGELFF.

This clonotype was counted ten times or more. V gene TRBV12-3 or TRBV12-4 combines with J gene TRBJ1-3; 8 bases map to TRBD1. V dropped 5 bases and J dropped 9; count of bases not matched to a gene: 3. CDR3 length equals 12 residues. The CDR3 loop is CASSGTGGTIYF. The DNA for the CDR3 is TGTGCCAGCAGTGGAACAGGGGGCACCATATATTTT.

This clonotype has more than one count but fewer than ten. The chain links TRBV11-2 to TRBJ2-3; 8 nucleotides align to TRBD2. There are 17 residues in the CDR3. Germline-derived CDR1 and CDR2 are SGHAT and FQNNGV. V was clipped by 0 bases and J by 6 bases; unmatched bases: 11. The CDR3 loop is CASSLEAGSSGGDTQYF. CDR3 DNA: TGTGCCAGCAGCTTAGAAGCGGGAAGCTCGGGAGGGGATACGCAGTATTTT.

The chain joins TRBV11-2 to TRBJ2-3; D tentatively fits TRBD1 or TRBD2 (5 bases each). This CDR3 has 14 residues. Germline V gene data show CDR1 as SGHAT and CDR2 as FQNNGV. Trimming stripped 6 bases from V and 4 bases from J, with 14 bases between. CDR3 in amino acids: CASRRDLVADTQYF. Here the CDR3 DNA reads TGTGCCAGCAGACGGGACCTAGTGGCAGATACGCAGTATTTT.

V gene TRBV11-2 combines with J gene TRBJ2-2; D perhaps matches TRBD2 (6 bases). The CDR3 totals 18 residues. In germline, CDR1 is SGHAT, CDR2 FQNNGV. Deletions cut 5 bases from V and 4 bases from J, with 23 bases between. The CDR3 protein is CASSPGSGRRSRTGELFF. The CDR3, as DNA: TGTGCCAGCAGCCCTGGGAGTGGGAGGCGTTCTCGCACCGGGGAGCTGTTTTTT.

Only one count was recorded for this clonotype. The gene calls are TRBV20-1 and TRBJ2-5; D might be TRBD2 (5 bases). There are 11 residues in the CDR3. The V end lost 3 bases, the J end lost 9 bases, and 11 bases lay between the germline ends. Germline CDR1 and CDR2: DFQATT and SNEGSKA (reference sequence). The CDR3 reads CSASGFGAQYF. Written as DNA, the CDR3 is TGCAGTGCTAGTGGTTTCGGGGCCCAGTACTTC.

The chain is built from TRBV12-5 and TRBJ2-1; 13 bases agree with TRBD2. The CDR3 has 16 residues. Trimming at V came to 6 bases and at J to 9 bases, leaving 11 bases not matched to a gene. Germline CDR1 LGHNT, CDR2 FRNRAP. The CDR3 coding sequence is TGTGCTAGTGGCTTCCTCGGACTAGCGGGAGCTGGTGAGCAGTTCTTC. It is translated as CASGFLGLAGAGEQFF.

This clonotype appeared a few times. The V and J genes are TRBV29-1 and TRBJ2-1; 12 bases map to TRBD2. The CDR3 covers 14 residues. The V gene's germline CDR1 is SQVTM and CDR2 ANQGSEA. J gave up 5 bases and V 4 bases, and 3 bases lay outside the gene matches. Here the CDR3 DNA reads TGCAGCGTTGGGCGACTAGCGGGGGACAATGAGCAGTTCTTC. Translation: CSVGRLAGDNEQFF.

This clonotype came up a few times. The V and J genes are TRBV3-1 and TRBJ2-2; 11 bases map to TRBD1. Germline V gives CDR1 LGHDT, CDR2 YNNKEL (reference sequence). The CDR3 has 17 residues. V lost 1 base to trimming and J lost 2 bases; unmatched junction nucleotides: 3. This CDR3 reads CASSQVGQGANTGELFF. CDR3 sequence (DNA): TGTGCCAGCAGCCAAGTAGGACAGGGGGCTAACACCGGGGAGCTGTTTTTT.

This clonotype was observed a handful of times. The gene calls are TRBV12-3 or TRBV12-4 and TRBJ1-1; D perhaps matches TRBD1 (6 bases). The germline V and J ends were trimmed by 2 bases and 0 bases, with 7 bases remaining between them. The CDR3 is 14 amino acids. The CDR3 is CASSLWDMNTEAFF. The CDR3 DNA is TGTGCCAGCAGTTTATGGGACATGAACACTGAAGCTTTCTTT.

This clonotype was found many times. This chain joins TRBV4-2 and TRBJ2-1; 10 bases are a match to TRBD2. The CDR3 extends over 21 amino acids. V trimming: 6 bases; J trimming: 6 bases; junction bases outside the gene matches: 26. Germline V gives CDR1 LGHNA, CDR2 YNFKEQ. The CDR3: CASSHWGPHIISSGSRNEQFF. In nucleotides, the CDR3 is TGTGCCAGCAGTCATTGGGGTCCGCACATAATTTCTAGCGGGAGTCGCAATGAGCAGTTCTTC.

This clonotype was observed once. This sequence joins TRBV7-2 and TRBJ2-7; no clear D gene. V lost 1 base to trimming and J lost 5 bases, with 12 bases between them. Per germline, CDR1 SGHTA and CDR2 FQGNSA. The CDR3 contains 14 residues. The CDR3, as DNA: TGTGCCAGCAGCTTAGTAGGCAGGCTCAACGAGCAGTACTTC. Its translation: CASSLVGRLNEQYF.

The CDR3 DNA is TGTGCCAGTTCTCGGGGCCGACACAATGAGCAGTTCTTC. It is translated as CASSRGRHNEQFF. The chain couples TRBV19 to TRBJ2-1; D may match TRBD1 or TRBD2 (5 bases each). The CDR3 totals 13 residues. V lost 8 bases and J lost 5, with 13 bases in between. Germline-derived CDR1 and CDR2 are LNHDA and SQIVND (reference sequence).

Many counts were recorded for this clonotype. This chain joins TRBV9 and TRBJ1-2; 7 bases line up with TRBD1. V shed 0 bases and J 8 bases; nucleotides not matched to a gene: 7. Germline assignment: CDR1 SGDLS and CDR2 YYNGEE. The CDR3 totals 14 residues. CDR3 region: CASSVVEGAGGYTF. The DNA of the CDR3 is TGTGCCAGCAGCGTAGTAGAGGGGGCTGGAGGCTACACCTTC.

This clonotype was detected only a few times. The gene calls are TRBV4-1 and TRBJ2-2, with D possibly called TRBD1 or TRBD2 (5 bases each). Trimming shortened V by 1 base and J by 7 bases, and 16 bases separated the two germline ends. There are 16 residues in the CDR3. Germline CDR1 MGHRA, CDR2 YSYEKL. CDR3 region: CASSQVGRGEVGELFF. DNA of the CDR3: TGCGCCAGCAGCCAAGTGGGCCGGGGCGAGGTCGGGGAGCTGTTTTTT.